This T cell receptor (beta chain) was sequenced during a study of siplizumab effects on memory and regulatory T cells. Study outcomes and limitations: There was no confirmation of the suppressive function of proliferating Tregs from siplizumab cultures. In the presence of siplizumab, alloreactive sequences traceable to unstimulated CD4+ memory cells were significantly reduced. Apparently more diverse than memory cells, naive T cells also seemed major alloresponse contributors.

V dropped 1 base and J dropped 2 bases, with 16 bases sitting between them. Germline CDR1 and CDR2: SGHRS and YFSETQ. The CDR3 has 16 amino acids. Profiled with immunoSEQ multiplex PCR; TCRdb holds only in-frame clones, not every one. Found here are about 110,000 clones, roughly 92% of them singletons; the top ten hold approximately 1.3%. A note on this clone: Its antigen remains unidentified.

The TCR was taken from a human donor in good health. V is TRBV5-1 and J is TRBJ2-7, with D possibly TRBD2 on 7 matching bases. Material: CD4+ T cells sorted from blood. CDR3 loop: CASSLQSGGAAYEQYF. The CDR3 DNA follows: TGCGCCAGCAGCTTGCAATCGGGGGGCGCGGCCTACGAGCAGTACTTC.